This T cell receptor beta chain was recovered during a study of cytomegalovirus exposure and HLA in healthy donors. Study conclusions and caveats: There were some public TCRs occurring in many donors, but most TCR sequences were rare. It was reportedly the case that the classifier diagnosed cytomegalovirus status with high specificity and sensitivity. In a later analysis, HLA-associated TCR beta chains were more clonally expanded than equally common others.

The PCR used 60 Vbeta and 13 Jbeta primers. The data were produced by immunoSEQ multiplex PCR, yet TCRdb's version contains in-frame clones alone and is incomplete. The sample has about 210,000 clones, more than 80% seen once. There are a few counts of this clone. Antigen specificity is unknown. Germline CDR1 reads SEHNR; CDR2 reads FQNEAQ (reference sequence). J gave up 4 bases and V 3 bases, and 3 bases lay outside the gene matches. This CDR3 comprises 14 residues. Source material: PBMCs. The receptor was derived from a man between 25 and 39 years old in good health and CMV-seronegative. The gene calls are TRBV7-9 and TRBJ1-1, with 9 bases matching TRBD1. The chain's CDR3 is CASSFGTGFTEAFF. CDR3 DNA sequence: TGTGCCAGCAGCTTTGGGACAGGGTTCACTGAAGCTTTCTTT.